Given below is one T cell receptor beta chain in context. Its antigen is unknown. The data are from a study of OX40 agonist ivuxolimab in advanced cancers. About the study: Previous treatment with anti-PD-1, anti-PD-L1 or anti-CTLA-4 therapy was allowed; 40% had received some.

TCRdb's table, derived via immunoSEQ multiplex PCR, lists solely in-frame clones and lacks some. This table has 57,000 or so clones, roughly four fifths appearing once. Germline assignment: CDR1 SGHNT and CDR2 YENEEA. The V gene lost 1 base and the J gene lost 5 bases, with 12 bases spanning the gap. The CDR3 runs to 14 residues. Study results and limitations: No determination was made of the antigen specificity of the expanded peripheral T cells. More expanded clones were found, on average, in CD8+ than in CD4+ T cells. Among the lowest levels of clonal expansion were found in partial responders at 0.1-3.0 mg/kg.

This specimen was CD4+ or CD8+ T cells sorted from blood, taken in a trial of the OX40 agonist ivuxolimab. The sequence was collected from an adult with an advanced solid tumor such as melanoma, head and neck, liver or kidney cancer. This rearrangement joins TRBV11-3 to TRBJ2-7; D is unclear. As DNA, the CDR3 is TGTGCCAGCAGCTTAGGGGCGTTTGGGAACGAGCAGTACTTC. It yields the protein CASSLGAFGNEQYF.